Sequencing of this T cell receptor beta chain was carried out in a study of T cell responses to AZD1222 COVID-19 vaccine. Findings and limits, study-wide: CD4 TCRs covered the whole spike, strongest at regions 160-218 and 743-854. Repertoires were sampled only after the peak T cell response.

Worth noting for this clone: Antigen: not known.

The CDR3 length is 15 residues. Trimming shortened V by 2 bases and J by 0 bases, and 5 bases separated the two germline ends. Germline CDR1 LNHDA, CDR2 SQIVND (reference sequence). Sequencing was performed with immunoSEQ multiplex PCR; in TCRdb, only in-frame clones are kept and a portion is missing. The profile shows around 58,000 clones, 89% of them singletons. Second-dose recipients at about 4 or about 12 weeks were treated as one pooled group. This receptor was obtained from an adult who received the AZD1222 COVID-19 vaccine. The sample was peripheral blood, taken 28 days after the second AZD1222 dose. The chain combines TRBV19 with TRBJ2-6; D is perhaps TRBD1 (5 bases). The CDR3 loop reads CASSIQGSGANVLTF. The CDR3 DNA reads TGTGCCAGTAGTATACAGGGCTCTGGGGCCAACGTCCTGACTTTC.